A single T cell receptor beta chain is shown here with its context. This CDR3 contains 15 residues. Germline-derived CDR1 and CDR2 are SGHTA and FQGNSA. The V gene lost 8 bases and the J gene lost 2 bases, with 15 bases spanning the gap. The data were taken from a study of blood T cell repertoires in COVID-19. The Seattle patients, enrolled during active infection, were followed longitudinally. As originally analysed: Estimated nucleated cell counts came from reference gene primer amplification. Data came from immunoSEQ multiplex PCR; TCRdb stores just in-frame clones and leaves some out. That table furnishes V, J and clone size, whereas the DNA furnished D and trimming. The table lists 250,000 to 300,000 clones, about 90% of them singletons, with 12% in the top ten.

V and J are TRBV7-2 and TRBJ2-2, with a possible D match to TRBD1 (6 bases). The clonotype originates from a woman in her 30s with COVID-19, enrolled during active disease. The source material was peripheral blood. For the CDR3, the DNA is TGTGCCAGCCCTTGGACAGCTCCTAACACCGGGGAGCTGTTTTTT. Translation: CASPWTAPNTGELFF.